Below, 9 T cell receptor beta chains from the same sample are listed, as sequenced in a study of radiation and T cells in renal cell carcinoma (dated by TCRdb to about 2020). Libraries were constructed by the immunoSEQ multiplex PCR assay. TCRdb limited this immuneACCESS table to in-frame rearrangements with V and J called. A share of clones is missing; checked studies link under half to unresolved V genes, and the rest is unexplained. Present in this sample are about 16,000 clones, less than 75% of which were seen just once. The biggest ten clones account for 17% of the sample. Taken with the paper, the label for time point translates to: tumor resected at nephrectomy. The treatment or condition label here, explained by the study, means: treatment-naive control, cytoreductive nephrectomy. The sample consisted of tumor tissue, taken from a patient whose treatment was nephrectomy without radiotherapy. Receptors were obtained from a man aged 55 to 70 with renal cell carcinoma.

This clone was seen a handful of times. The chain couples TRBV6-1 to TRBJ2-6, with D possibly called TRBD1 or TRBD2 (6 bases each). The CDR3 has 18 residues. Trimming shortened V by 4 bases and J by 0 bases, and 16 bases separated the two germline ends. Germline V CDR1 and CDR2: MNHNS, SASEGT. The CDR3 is CASSALGGTSSGANVLTF. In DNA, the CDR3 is TGTGCCAGCAGTGCATTAGGGGGGACCAGCTCTGGGGCCAACGTCCTGACTTTC.

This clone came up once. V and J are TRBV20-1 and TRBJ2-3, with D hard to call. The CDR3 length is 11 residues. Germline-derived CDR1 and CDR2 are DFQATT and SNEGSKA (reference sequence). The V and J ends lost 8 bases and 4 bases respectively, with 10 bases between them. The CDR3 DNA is TGCAGTCCCACCTATTCAGATACGCAGTATTTT. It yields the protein CSPTYSDTQYF.

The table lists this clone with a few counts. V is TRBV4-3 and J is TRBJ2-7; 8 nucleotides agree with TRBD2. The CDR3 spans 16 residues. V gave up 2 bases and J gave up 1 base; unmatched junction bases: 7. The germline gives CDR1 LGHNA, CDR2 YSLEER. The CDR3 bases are TGCGCCAGCAGCCAATGGCAAGCGGGGGAGTCCTACGAGCAGTACTTC. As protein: CASSQWQAGESYEQYF.

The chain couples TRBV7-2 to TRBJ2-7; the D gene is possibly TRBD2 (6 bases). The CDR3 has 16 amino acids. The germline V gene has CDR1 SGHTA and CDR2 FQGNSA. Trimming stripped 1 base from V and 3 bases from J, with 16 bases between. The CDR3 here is CASSLDGGSRSYEQYF. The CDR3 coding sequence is TGTGCCAGCAGCTTAGATGGGGGGAGCCGCAGCTACGAGCAGTACTTC.

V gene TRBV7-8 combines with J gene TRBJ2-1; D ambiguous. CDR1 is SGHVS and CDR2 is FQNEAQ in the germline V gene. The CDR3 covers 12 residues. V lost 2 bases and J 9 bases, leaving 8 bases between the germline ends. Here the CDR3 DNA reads TGTGCCAGCAGCTTAACCAGTATTGAGCAGTTCTTC. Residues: CASSLTSIEQFF.

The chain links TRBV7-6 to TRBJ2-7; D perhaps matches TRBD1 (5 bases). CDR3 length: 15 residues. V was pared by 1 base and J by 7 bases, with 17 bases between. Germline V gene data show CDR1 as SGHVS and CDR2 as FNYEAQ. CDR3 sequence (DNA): TGTGCCAGCAGCTTAGGTGGATTTTTAGGGGAAGAGCAGTACTTC. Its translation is CASSLGGFLGEEQYF.

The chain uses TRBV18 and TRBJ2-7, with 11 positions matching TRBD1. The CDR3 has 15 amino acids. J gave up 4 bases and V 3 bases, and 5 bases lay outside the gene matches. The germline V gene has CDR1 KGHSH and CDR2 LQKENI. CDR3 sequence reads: CASSPGQGAFYEQYF. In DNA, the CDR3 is TGTGCCAGCTCACCCGGACAGGGGGCTTTTTACGAGCAGTACTTC.

The CDR3 is CASSPGLADYEQYF. As DNA, the CDR3 is TGTGCCAGCTCACCGGGACTAGCAGACTACGAGCAGTACTTC. The rearrangement uses TRBV18 and TRBJ2-7, with 9 bases fitting TRBD2. With 3 bases clipped from V and 3 bases from J, the junction kept 3 bases outside the gene matches. Germline V gene lookup returns CDR1 KGHSH and CDR2 LQKENI. The CDR3 is 14 residues long.

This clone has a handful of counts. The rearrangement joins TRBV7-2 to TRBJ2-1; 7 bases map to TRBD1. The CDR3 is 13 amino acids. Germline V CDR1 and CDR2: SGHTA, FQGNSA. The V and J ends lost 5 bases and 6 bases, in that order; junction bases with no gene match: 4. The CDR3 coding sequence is TGTGCCAGCAGCCTGGGGACAGTCAATGAGCAGTTCTTC. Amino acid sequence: CASSLGTVNEQFF.